This T cell receptor (beta chain) is from a study of identical twins. The CDR3 loop spans 13 amino acids. CDR1 MNHEY and CDR2 SVGAGI come from the germline V gene. The V gene lost 5 bases and the J gene lost 4 bases, with 11 bases spanning the gap. This clonotype has a handful of counts. Given a much more abundant clone one base away, this may be a read error. Without the conserved terminal phenylalanine or tryptophan, this CDR3 likely stems from a read error. In TCRdb, the 5' RACE reads were re-called with MiXCR into one record per CDR3 protein. The sample shows around 230,000 distinct CDR3 sequences, approximately 9% of them seen only once.

What was sequenced was memory (CD45RO+) T cells sorted from blood. The rearrangement joins TRBV6-5 to TRBJ1-2; D ambiguous. The clonotype originates from a woman aged 18 to 35 in good health. CDR3 protein: CASSTTAFYGYTY. CDR3 coding DNA: TGTGCCAGCAGTACTACAGCCTTCTATGGCTACACCTAC.